This passage covers 5 T cell receptor beta chains from one sample sequenced in a study of T cell repertoires in cytomegalovirus infection. No antigens are known for them. TCRdb called the reads again in MiXCR, with one record for every CDR3 protein. The sample consists of some 38,000 distinct CDR3 sequences, around half of them appearing once. The material sequenced was CD8+ T cells from cultured PBMCs, taken from culture after CMV antigen stimulation. The origin of the receptors is a human donor in good health (CMV status not recorded). Some clones in this sample may be carry-over from other donors' samples.

The rearrangement uses TRBV11-2 and TRBJ2-1; 9 bases match TRBD1. There are 17 residues in the CDR3. The V gene end was trimmed by 1 base and the J gene end by 9 bases; junction bases not matched to a gene: 13. Germline V gene lookup returns CDR1 SGHAT and CDR2 FQNNGV. CDR3 nucleotides: TGTGCCAGCAGCTTAGCTCGGGGACAGGGTTGGAAGAGTGAGCAGTTCTTC. The encoded protein is CASSLARGQGWKSEQFF.

V usage is TRBV7-2 and J usage is TRBJ1-1; 9 bases agree with TRBD1. The germline V gene has CDR1 SGHTA and CDR2 FQGNSA. J was trimmed by 0 bases and V by 4 bases; bases with no gene match: 6. This CDR3 is 16 amino acids long. As DNA, the CDR3 is TGTGCCAGCAGCTCTCCGGGACAGGGCATGAACACTGAAGCTTTCTTT. It encodes CASSSPGQGMNTEAFF.

The sample holds a few counts of this clonotype. This chain connects TRBV7-8 to TRBJ2-3; the match to TRBD2 covers 9 bases. V was pared by 5 bases and J by 0 bases, with 6 bases of the junction left unmatched. The CDR3 runs to 16 residues. Germline CDR1 SGHVS, CDR2 FQNEAQ. DNA of the CDR3: TGTGCCAGCAGCGCGATTAGCGGGGGAAGCACAGATACGCAGTATTTT. Amino acid sequence: CASSAISGGSTDTQYF.

The chain couples TRBV12-3 or TRBV12-4 to TRBJ2-7, with 7 bases fitting TRBD1. The CDR3 has 16 amino acids. J lost 0 bases, V lost 3 bases, and 8 bases had no gene match. CDR3 in amino acids: CASSFVGAGGSYEQYF. CDR3 DNA: TGTGCCAGCAGTTTTGTGGGGGCAGGGGGCTCCTACGAGCAGTACTTC.

The chain joins TRBV6-5 to TRBJ1-2; D is possibly TRBD1 (5 bases). CDR1 and CDR2 from the germline V gene are MNHEY and SVGAGI. The germline V and J ends were trimmed by 0 bases and 6 bases, with 11 bases remaining between them. The CDR3 sequence is 14 residues long. The DNA for the CDR3 is TGTGCCAGCAGTTACTCGGAAGGGGCAGATGGCTACACCTTC. The encoded protein is CASSYSEGADGYTF.